Listed here are 19 T cell receptor beta chains from one sample, sequenced in a study of blood T cell repertoires in COVID-19. Sequencing was performed with immunoSEQ multiplex PCR; in TCRdb, only in-frame clones are kept and a portion is missing. This table has 450,000 to 500,000 clones, 80% to 90% appearing once. Sequenced input: peripheral blood. The receptors stem from a human donor in a cohort sampled during active COVID-19.

V is TRBV5-4 and J is TRBJ2-3; TRBD2 matches 14 bases. Germline assignment: CDR1 SGHNT and CDR2 YYREEE (reference sequence). J gave up 5 bases and V 1 base, and 3 bases lay outside the gene matches. There are 16 residues in the CDR3. This CDR3 reads CASSLYGTSGRDTQYF. The CDR3 region has the DNA TGTGCCAGCAGCTTGTATGGGACTAGCGGGAGAGATACGCAGTATTTT.

The table lists this clone with a few counts. The chain employs TRBV7-9 and TRBJ1-4, with D possibly matching TRBD1 (6 bases). This CDR3 region has 15 residues. Trimming pared 5 bases from V and 7 bases from J, leaving 17 bases between. Germline values: CDR1 SEHNR, CDR2 FQNEAQ (reference sequence). For the CDR3, the DNA is TGTGCCAGCAGCCGGGAACAGGGAAGAAGTGAAAAACTGTTTTTT. Amino acid sequence: CASSREQGRSEKLFF.

This chain uses TRBV9 with TRBJ1-3; 9 nucleotides match TRBD1. Germline V CDR1 and CDR2: SGDLS, YYNGEE. The CDR3 extends over 16 amino acids. V lost 4 bases to trimming and J lost 4 bases; unmatched junction nucleotides: 9. CDR3 nucleotide sequence: TGTGCCAGCAGCTTCCGAGGGGACAGGGAAGGAAACACCATATATTTT. Residues: CASSFRGDREGNTIYF.

The chain carries TRBV3-1 (or the pseudogene TRBV3-2) and TRBJ2-1; 7 nucleotides line up with TRBD1. Germline trimming cut 5 bases from V and 9 bases from J; bases unmatched to any gene: 4. This CDR3 is built from 12 residues. Germline CDR1 and CDR2: LGHDT and YNNKEL (reference sequence). CDR3 protein: CASSDRVGEQFF. The CDR3 region has the DNA TGTGCCAGCAGCGACAGGGTGGGTGAGCAGTTCTTC.

This sequence joins TRBV10-3 and TRBJ2-7, with unresolved D. The germline V gene encodes CDR1 ENHRY and CDR2 SYGVKD. The CDR3 is 14 residues long. Trimming shortened V by 4 bases and J by 0 bases, and 10 bases separated the two germline ends. As DNA, the CDR3 is TGTGCCATCAGTGCCCGCCAGGACTCCTACGAGCAGTACTTC. Amino acids: CAISARQDSYEQYF.

The rearrangement links TRBV2 to TRBJ2-7, with D maybe TRBD2 (5 bases). V lost 4 bases and J 6 bases, leaving 7 bases between the germline ends. CDR3 size: 11 residues. Per the germline V gene, CDR1 is SNHLY and CDR2 is FYNNEI. The CDR3 sequence is CASSGESEQYF. Here the CDR3 DNA reads TGTGCCAGCAGTGGGGAGTCCGAGCAGTACTTC.

As regards this clone: Other nucleotide sequences from this sample produce the same CDR3. This chain links TRBV6-5 with TRBJ1-3, with a tentative D call TRBD1 (6 bases). CDR3 length: 14 residues. V was trimmed by 6 bases and J by 1 base, leaving 10 bases between them. Per the germline V gene, CDR1 is MNHEY and CDR2 is SVGAGI. The CDR3 region has the DNA TGTGCCAGCAGCCTCAGGGGTTCTGGAAACACCATATATTTT. It encodes CASSLRGSGNTIYF.

J is TRBJ2-2 and V is TRBV24-1; the match to TRBD1 covers 7 bases. Germline trimming cut 4 bases from V and 6 bases from J; bases unmatched to any gene: 13. The CDR3 has 17 amino acids. Germline values: CDR1 KGHDR, CDR2 SFDVKD. The CDR3 here is CATSDTGTALRAGELFF. CDR3 nucleotide sequence: TGTGCCACCAGTGACACCGGGACAGCTTTGCGAGCCGGGGAGCTGTTTTTT.

This chain's CDR3 is CASSPREETQYF. For the CDR3, the DNA is TGTGCCAGCAGTCCTCGTGAAGAGACCCAGTACTTC. The J gene is TRBJ2-5, the V gene TRBV6-5; D remains ambiguous. V was clipped by 5 bases and J by 3 bases, with 7 bases between them. CDR1 MNHEY and CDR2 SVGAGI come from the germline V gene. The CDR3 extends over 12 amino acids.

Points on this clone: Sequence at one end of the junction differs from germline and may be a read error. The chain links TRBV20-1 to TRBJ2-1; 10 nucleotides align to TRBD2. Germline values: CDR1 DFQATT, CDR2 SNEGSKA (reference sequence). The CDR3 is 11 amino acids. CDR3 DNA: TGCAGTGCCGATTTAGCGGGAGGTAGGATCTTC. It translates to CSADLAGGRIF.

This clone was counted a single time. This sequence joins TRBV5-1 and TRBJ1-4; TRBD1 matches 9 bases. CDR1 is SGHRS, CDR2 YFSETQ, per germline. The CDR3 sequence is 16 residues long. Trimming at V came to 2 bases and at J to 6 bases, leaving 8 bases not matched to a gene. The CDR3 coding sequence is TGCGCCAGCAGCTTAGACCGGACAGGGGTTGATGAAAAACTGTTTTTT. Amino acids: CASSLDRTGVDEKLFF.

V and J are TRBV19 and TRBJ2-5; TRBD2 matches at 7 bases. From germline, CDR1 is LNHDA and CDR2 SQIVND (reference sequence). The CDR3 runs 13 residues. V dropped 5 bases and J dropped 5; count of bases not matched to a gene: 5. The CDR3 DNA reads as TGTGCCAGTAGTGAGACTAGCCAGGAGACCCAGTACTTC. It is translated as CASSETSQETQYF.

Here the CDR3 DNA reads TGTGCCAGCAGCTTTCTGGCAGGGGGTGACTACGAGCAGTACTTC. Translating it yields CASSFLAGGDYEQYF. V is TRBV5-5 and J is TRBJ2-7; 7 bases are shared with TRBD1. Germline CDR1 and CDR2: SGHKS and YYEKEE (reference sequence). J gave up 3 bases and V 2 bases, and 8 bases lay outside the gene matches. This CDR3 contains 15 residues.

The gene calls are TRBV7-3 and TRBJ1-2, with 7 bases that match TRBD1. The CDR3 has 15 amino acids. J was trimmed by 1 base and V by 5 bases; bases with no gene match: 7. CDR1 is SGHTA and CDR2 is FQGTGA in the germline V gene. The CDR3 sequence is CASSPRRQGNYGYTF. The CDR3 DNA follows: TGTGCCAGCAGCCCCAGACGACAGGGTAACTATGGCTACACCTTC. The complete variable domain, with remaining parts taken from reference TRBV7-3 and TRBJ1-2, reads GAGVSQTPSNKVTEKGKYVELRCDPISGHTALYWYRQSLGQGPEFLIYFQGTGAADDSGLPNDRFFAVRPEGSVSTLKIQRTERGDSAVYLCASSPRRQGNYGYTFGSGTRLTVV.

This chain connects TRBV6-5 to TRBJ1-1, with D maybe TRBD1 (6 bases). Per the germline V gene, CDR1 is MNHEY and CDR2 is SVGAGI. Deletions cut 10 bases from V and 4 bases from J, with 16 bases between. The CDR3 is made up of 13 amino acids. CDR3 sequence (DNA): TGTGCCATCCGGGCAGGGGTCGGCACTGAAGCTTTCTTT. Translating it yields CAIRAGVGTEAFF.

The V call is TRBV5-1, the J call TRBJ1-4; perhaps TRBD1 as D (6 bases). With 0 bases removed from V and 8 bases from J, the gap between germline ends came to 11 bases. Germline V gene sequence: CDR1 SGHRS, CDR2 YFSETQ. CDR3 length: 14 residues. The DNA for the CDR3 is TGCGCCAGCAGCTTGGGAGGGGGTAGAGAAAAACTGTTTTTT. This encodes CASSLGGGREKLFF.

The chain employs TRBV7-3 and TRBJ2-5; D is possibly TRBD1 (5 bases). The CDR3 is made up of 15 amino acids. The germline V gene has CDR1 SGHTA and CDR2 FQGTGA. V was shortened by 4 bases and J by 0 bases, with 12 bases between the two germline ends. As DNA, the CDR3 is TGTGCCAGCAGCTCTTTCGGACAACACCAAGAGACCCAGTACTTC. Protein: CASSSFGQHQETQYF.

This chain connects TRBV19 to TRBJ1-1, with 7 bases fitting TRBD1. The ends lost 6 bases at V and 0 bases at J; junction bases unmatched: 10. The CDR3 has 16 residues. Per the germline V gene, CDR1 is LNHDA and CDR2 is SQIVND (reference sequence). The CDR3 region has the DNA TGTGCCAGTAGCGCGATGAACAGGGGATTGAACACTGAAGCTTTCTTT. Its protein is CASSAMNRGLNTEAFF.

V and J are TRBV20-1 and TRBJ2-6; 11 bases match TRBD2. This CDR3 comprises 18 residues. Losses at the gene ends were 3 bases for V and 0 bases for J; bases not matched to a gene: 7. Germline CDR1 is DFQATT and CDR2 is SNEGSKA (reference sequence). The CDR3: CSASERLAGSSGANVLTF. The CDR3 DNA reads TGCAGTGCTAGTGAGCGACTAGCGGGATCCTCTGGGGCCAACGTCCTGACTTTC.